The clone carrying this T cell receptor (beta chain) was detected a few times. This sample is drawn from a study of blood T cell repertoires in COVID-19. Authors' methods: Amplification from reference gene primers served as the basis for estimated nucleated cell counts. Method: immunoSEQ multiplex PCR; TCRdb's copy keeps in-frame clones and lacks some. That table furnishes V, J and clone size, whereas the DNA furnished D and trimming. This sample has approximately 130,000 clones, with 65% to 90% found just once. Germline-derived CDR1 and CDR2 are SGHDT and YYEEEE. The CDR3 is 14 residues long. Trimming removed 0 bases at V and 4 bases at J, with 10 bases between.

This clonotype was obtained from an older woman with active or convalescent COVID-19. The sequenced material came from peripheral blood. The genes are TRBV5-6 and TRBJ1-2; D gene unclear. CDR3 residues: CASSLEFESYGYTF. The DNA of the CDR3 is TGTGCCAGCAGCTTGGAGTTTGAGTCCTATGGCTACACCTTC.